These 28 T cell receptor beta chains originate from one sample sequenced in a study of blood T cell repertoires in COVID-19. Only in-frame clones appear in the TCRdb table, and some are missing; sequencing was by immunoSEQ multiplex PCR. The sample records over 150,000 clones, 84% being singletons. Input material: peripheral blood. These receptors originate from a man younger than 35 with active or convalescent COVID-19.

The V and J genes are TRBV7-2 and TRBJ1-2; D might be TRBD1 (5 bases). Germline V gene lookup returns CDR1 SGHTA and CDR2 FQGNSA. Deletions cut 5 bases from V and 3 bases from J, with 16 bases between. The CDR3 runs 15 residues. The CDR3 here is CASSPPGKGYYGYTF. The CDR3 nucleotides are TGTGCCAGCAGCCCCCCCGGAAAGGGGTACTATGGCTACACCTTC.

The chain links TRBV2 to TRBJ1-1, with 8 bases lining up with TRBD1. From germline, CDR1 is SNHLY and CDR2 FYNNEI. The CDR3 is made up of 18 amino acids. V dropped 1 base and J dropped 1; count of bases not matched to a gene: 11. CDR3 sequence (DNA): TGTGCCAGCAGTGAAGAGCTGGCAGGGGGCGGTGGGAACACTGAAGCTTTCTTT. Translation gives CASSEELAGGGGNTEAFF. The full variable domain, its missing parts supplied by reference TRBV2 and TRBJ1-1, is EPEVTQTPSHQVTQMGQEVILRCVPISNHLYFYWYRQILGQKVEFLVSFYNNEISEKSEIFDDQFSVERPDGSNFTLKIRSTKLEDSAMYFCASSEELAGGGGNTEAFFGQGTRLTVV.

V gene TRBV18 combines with J gene TRBJ1-1, with D maybe TRBD1 (6 bases). This CDR3 has 14 residues. Between the trimmed V and J ends, which lost 6 bases and 0 bases, there was a span of 11 bases. CDR1 and CDR2 from the germline V gene are KGHSH and LQKENI. CDR3 coding DNA: TGTGCCAGCTCGCCCAGGGACATGAACACTGAAGCTTTCTTT. Encoded protein: CASSPRDMNTEAFF.

There are a few counts of this clone. V is TRBV19 and J is TRBJ1-2; D is unclear. Germline V lookup: CDR1 LNHDA, CDR2 SQIVND (reference sequence). V lost 1 base and J 4 bases, leaving 13 bases between the germline ends. This CDR3 has 15 residues. CDR3 protein: CASSIGPQSGYGYTF. The CDR3 coding sequence is TGTGCCAGTAGTATAGGGCCCCAGTCGGGCTATGGCTACACCTTC.

CDR3 amino acids: CASSNTPILAGVGNEQFF. The CDR3 DNA sequence: TGTGCCAGCAGTAATACGCCAATACTAGCGGGAGTAGGTAATGAGCAGTTCTTC. This chain joins TRBV27 and TRBJ2-1; 11 bases align to TRBD2. The V and J ends lost 5 bases and 7 bases, in that order; junction bases with no gene match: 16. CDR1 and CDR2 from the germline V gene are MNHEY and SMNVEV (reference sequence). CDR3 size: 18 residues.

This chain joins TRBV6-2 or TRBV6-3 and TRBJ1-5; D may be TRBD1 (5 bases). V dropped 0 bases and J dropped 7 bases, with 7 bases sitting between them. The CDR3 extends over 13 amino acids. Germline V CDR1 and CDR2: MNHEY, SVGEGT. In DNA form, the CDR3 reads TGTGCCAGCAGTTACTCGGGGCCGCAGCCCCAGCATTTT. This sequence encodes CASSYSGPQPQHF.

V usage is TRBV11-3 and J usage is TRBJ2-7; a possible D gene is TRBD2 (5 bases). Germline values: CDR1 SGHNT, CDR2 YENEEA. The ends were cut back, 5 bases at V and 6 bases at J, with 11 bases in the middle. This CDR3 has 12 residues. CDR3 in amino acids: CASSPLGGEQYF. Here the CDR3 DNA reads TGTGCCAGCAGCCCCCTCGGAGGCGAGCAGTACTTC.

The chain combines TRBV15 with TRBJ2-1, with 12 bases aligning to TRBD2. The CDR3 covers 18 residues. V was clipped by 0 bases and J by 2 bases; unmatched bases: 5. Germline loops: CDR1 LNHNV, CDR2 YYDKDF (reference sequence). As DNA, the CDR3 is TGTGCCACCAGCAGAGATCTGACTAGCGGGAGAACCTACAATGAGCAGTTCTTC. Protein product: CATSRDLTSGRTYNEQFF.

The chain carries TRBV2 and TRBJ2-3; 9 bases match TRBD1. The CDR3 is made up of 16 amino acids. Germline V gene data show CDR1 as SNHLY and CDR2 as FYNNEI. V was pared by 4 bases and J by 0 bases, with 5 bases of the junction left unmatched. CDR3 in DNA: TGTGCCAGCAGTGGCCCCGGGACAGGGAGCACAGATACGCAGTATTTT. This translates into CASSGPGTGSTDTQYF. Combining the CDR3 with reference TRBV2 and TRBJ2-3 gives the whole variable domain EPEVTQTPSHQVTQMGQEVILRCVPISNHLYFYWYRQILGQKVEFLVSFYNNEISEKSEIFDDQFSVERPDGSNFTLKIRSTKLEDSAMYFCASSGPGTGSTDTQYFGPGTRLTVL.

This chain links TRBV6-5 with TRBJ1-2; D is unresolved. This CDR3 contains 13 residues. Germline-derived CDR1 and CDR2 are MNHEY and SVGAGI. V dropped 7 bases and J dropped 8 bases, with 17 bases sitting between them. The DNA of the CDR3 is TGTGCCAGCAAGATGAATCGAGAGGAGGGCTACACCTTC. This encodes CASKMNREEGYTF.

The chain uses TRBV10-3 and TRBJ2-5; TRBD1 might be the D (5 bases). V was pared by 3 bases and J by 2 bases, with 13 bases between. CDR3 length: 15 residues. Germline values: CDR1 ENHRY, CDR2 SYGVKD. The CDR3 sequence: CAISDDSKAQETQYF. CDR3 in DNA: TGTGCCATCAGTGACGACAGTAAGGCTCAAGAGACCCAGTACTTC.

J is TRBJ2-7 and V is TRBV28; D is possibly TRBD2 (5 bases). V lost 5 bases and J 2 bases, leaving 7 bases between the germline ends. Germline CDR1 and CDR2: MDHEN and SYDVKM. This CDR3 spans 12 amino acids. CDR3 amino acids: CASSGLTYEQYF. In nucleotides, the CDR3 is TGTGCCAGCAGTGGACTCACCTACGAGCAGTACTTC.

This clone was seen just once. The chain links TRBV21-1 to TRBJ1-1; the table gives TRBD1 as D, unverified against the DNA. TRBV21-1 is a documented pseudogene. The CDR3 loop spans 16 amino acids. In DNA form, the CDR3 reads TGTGCCAGCAGCCCTAACCCGGGACAACCGAACACTGAAGCTTTCTTT. It translates to CASSPNPGQPNTEAFF.

In the case of this clone: This specimen includes other DNA sequences encoding the same CDR3. The V gene is TRBV7-2, the J gene TRBJ1-3; no clear D. Trimming pared 4 bases from V and 1 base from J, leaving 5 bases between. This CDR3 is built from 13 residues. Germline lookup yields CDR1 SGHTA and CDR2 FQGNSA. The CDR3 region has the DNA TGTGCCAGCAGCTACTCATCTGGAAACACCATATATTTT. The encoded protein is CASSYSSGNTIYF.

CDR3 bases: TGTGCCAGTGACAGGGAAATGAACACTGAAGCTTTCTTT. This translates into CASDREMNTEAFF. V gene TRBV28 combines with J gene TRBJ1-1; 7 positions agree with TRBD1. Unmatched junction bases numbered 4, after V lost 9 bases and J lost 0 bases. The CDR3 is 13 residues long. Germline values: CDR1 MDHEN, CDR2 SYDVKM.

This chain joins TRBV18 and TRBJ1-1; 9 nucleotides line up with TRBD1. V shed 3 bases and J 5 bases; nucleotides not matched to a gene: 1. The CDR3 covers 13 residues. Germline CDR1 is KGHSH and CDR2 is LQKENI. In DNA form, the CDR3 reads TGTGCCAGCTCACCCGGGACAGGGACTGAAGCTTTCTTT. It translates to CASSPGTGTEAFF. Supplemented by reference TRBV18 and TRBJ1-1, the full variable domain reads NAGVMQNPRHLVRRRGQEARLRCSPMKGHSHVYWYRQLPEEGLKFMVYLQKENIIDESGMPKERFSAEFPKEGPSILRIQQVVRGDSAAYFCASSPGTGTEAFFGQGTRLTVV.

The J gene is TRBJ1-6, the V gene TRBV6-6, with D unclear. Deletions cut 8 bases from V and 7 bases from J, with 18 bases between. The CDR3 sequence is 15 residues long. CDR1 MNHNY and CDR2 SVGAGI come from the germline V gene (reference sequence). The CDR3 bases are TGTGCCAGCGGGCGGGAGACGGGCCGGAATTCACCCCTCCACTTT. Translated: CASGRETGRNSPLHF.

The chain recombines TRBV7-3 with TRBJ2-5; TRBD1 aligns across 11 bases. The CDR3 contains 15 residues. Germline CDR1 SGHTA, CDR2 FQGTGA. The trim removed 5 bases at V and 5 bases at J, leaving 7 bases unmatched. CDR3 protein: CASSRGQGVPETQYF. In DNA form, the CDR3 reads TGTGCCAGCAGCCGGGGACAGGGGGTACCCGAGACCCAGTACTTC.

V is TRBV7-3 and J is TRBJ2-2; 7 bases are shared with TRBD1. Trimming cost V 0 bases and J 0 bases; bases outside gene matches: 7. Germline CDR1 is SGHTA and CDR2 is FQGTGA. The CDR3 is 18 amino acids. The CDR3 reads CASSLTLDRVANTGELFF. Here the CDR3 DNA reads TGTGCCAGCAGCTTAACGCTAGACAGGGTTGCGAACACCGGGGAGCTGTTTTTT.

This clone was detected a few times. The V call is TRBV15, the J call TRBJ1-6, with TRBD1 matching 8 bases. V trimming: 1 base; J trimming: 4 bases; junction bases outside the gene matches: 3. The CDR3 consists of 16 residues. The germline V gene encodes CDR1 LNHNV and CDR2 YYDKDF (reference sequence). The CDR3 DNA is TGTGCCACCAGCAGAGCAGGGGGCCAATATAATTCACCCCTCCACTTT. Translating gives CATSRAGGQYNSPLHF.

The V call is TRBV19, the J call TRBJ1-5; 8 nucleotides agree with TRBD1. The CDR3 spans 15 residues. The germline gives CDR1 LNHDA, CDR2 SQIVND (reference sequence). V dropped 5 bases and J dropped 2; count of bases not matched to a gene: 5. For the CDR3, the DNA is TGTGCCAGTAGTGCAGGGACAGGCGGCAATCAGCCCCAGCATTTT. Protein product: CASSAGTGGNQPQHF. Together with reference TRBV19 and TRBJ1-5, the CDR3 gives the full variable domain: DGGITQSPKYLFRKEGQNVTLSCEQNLNHDAMYWYRQDPGQGLRLIYYSQIVNDFQKGDIAEGYSVSREKKESFPLTVTSAQKNPTAFYLCASSAGTGGNQPQHFGDGTRLSIL.

This clone was seen a single time. The chain has TRBV19 and TRBJ1-5; 11 nucleotides align to TRBD1. This CDR3 has 17 amino acids. Germline assignment: CDR1 LNHDA and CDR2 SQIVND (reference sequence). Trimming cost V 7 bases and J 2 bases; bases outside gene matches: 10. The CDR3 coding sequence is TGTGCCAGTATCCCGGGACAGGGGGTTTCTGGCAATCAGCCCCAGCATTTT. It yields the protein CASIPGQGVSGNQPQHF. Together with reference TRBV19 and TRBJ1-5, the CDR3 gives the full variable domain: DGGITQSPKYLFRKEGQNVTLSCEQNLNHDAMYWYRQDPGQGLRLIYYSQIVNDFQKGDIAEGYSVSREKKESFPLTVTSAQKNPTAFYLCASIPGQGVSGNQPQHFGDGTRLSIL.

The rearrangement links TRBV10-3 to TRBJ1-2; D perhaps matches TRBD1 (5 bases). Trimming removed 6 bases at V and 4 bases at J, with 15 bases between. Germline V gene sequence: CDR1 ENHRY, CDR2 SYGVKD. The CDR3 is 14 amino acids. For the CDR3, the DNA is TGTGCCATCAGAGCCGGGGGGACGTCCTATGGCTACACCTTC. Its protein product is CAIRAGGTSYGYTF.

This clone has only one observation. The chain combines TRBV7-7 with TRBJ2-7, with 8 bases lining up with TRBD1. Per germline, CDR1 SSHAT and CDR2 FNYEAQ (reference sequence). The ends lost 5 bases at V and 3 bases at J; junction bases unmatched: 3. The CDR3 totals 13 residues. In DNA, the CDR3 is TGTGCCAGCAGCAGAGGACAGGGCTACGAGCAGTACTTC. It yields the protein CASSRGQGYEQYF. The variable domain in full, completed from reference TRBV7-7 and TRBJ2-7, reads GAGVSQSPRYKVTKRGQDVTLRCDPISSHATLYWYQQALGQGPEFLTYFNYEAQPDKSGLPSDRFSAERPEGSISTLTIQRTEQRDSAMYRCASSRGQGYEQYFGPGTRLTVT.

This chain joins TRBV3-1 (or the pseudogene TRBV3-2) and TRBJ2-2, with D hard to call. The germline CDR1 and CDR2 sequences are LGHDT and YNNKEL (reference sequence). There are 13 residues in the CDR3. V lost 1 base and J 5 bases, leaving 5 bases between the germline ends. The DNA for the CDR3 is TGTGCCAGCAGCCAAGCCCCAACCGGGGAGCTGTTTTTT. This encodes CASSQAPTGELFF.

This chain connects TRBV7-2 to TRBJ2-1; no definite D call. With 2 bases removed from V and 3 bases from J, the gap between germline ends came to 5 bases. This CDR3 is 13 amino acids long. Germline CDR1 is SGHTA and CDR2 is FQGNSA. In nucleotides, the CDR3 is TGTGCCAGCAGCTTAAATAACTACAATGAGCAGTTCTTC. It yields the protein CASSLNNYNEQFF. The full variable domain, its missing parts supplied by reference TRBV7-2 and TRBJ2-1, is GAGVSQSPSNKVTEKGKDVELRCDPISGHTALYWYRQSLGQGLEFLIYFQGNSAPDKSGLPSDRFSAERTGGSVSTLTIQRTQQEDSAVYLCASSLNNYNEQFFGPGTRLTVL.

The gene calls are TRBV27 and TRBJ1-1; D is unclear. This CDR3 is built from 14 residues. Trimming removed 4 bases from V and 1 base from J, with 10 bases in between. Germline V gene lookup returns CDR1 MNHEY and CDR2 SMNVEV (reference sequence). CDR3 in amino acids: CASSSYEGNTEAFF. The CDR3 DNA reads TGTGCCAGCAGTTCCTACGAGGGGAACACTGAAGCTTTCTTT.

The rearrangement joins TRBV14 to TRBJ2-2, with TRBD2 identical over 13 bases. J was trimmed by 2 bases and V by 4 bases; bases with no gene match: 4. The CDR3 runs 17 residues. The germline gives CDR1 SGHDN, CDR2 FVKESK. This CDR3 reads CASSPGLAGANTGELFF. CDR3 coding DNA: TGTGCCAGCAGCCCCGGACTAGCGGGAGCAAACACCGGGGAGCTGTTTTTT. The whole variable domain, filled in from reference TRBV14 and TRBJ2-2, reads EAGVTQFPSHSVIEKGQTVTLRCDPISGHDNLYWYRRVMGKEIKFLLHFVKESKQDESGMPNNRFLAERTGGTYSTLKVQPAELEDSGVYFCASSPGLAGANTGELFFGEGSRLTVL.